The 5 T cell receptor beta chains reported below all come from one sample, sequenced in a study of T-cell memory formation after mild COVID-19. TCRdb called the 5' RACE reads again in MiXCR, with one record for every CDR3 protein. Found here are roughly 610,000 distinct CDR3 sequences, around 16% of them singletons; the top ten hold roughly 7.8%. Sample: PBMCs or a T cell subset sorted from them (not recorded which). The receptors here all came from an adult woman who had mild COVID-19 (a few samples of this study predate the infection). Cell type and time point are not known.

The chain carries TRBV6-1 and TRBJ2-7; the match to TRBD2 covers 7 bases. This CDR3 comprises 15 residues. The V gene's germline CDR1 is MNHNS and CDR2 SASEGT. V lost 6 bases to trimming and J lost 0 bases; unmatched junction nucleotides: 8. CDR3 nucleotides: TGTGCCAGCAGAATCCCAGCGGGGCCCTCCTACGAGCAGTACTTC. Encoded protein: CASRIPAGPSYEQYF.

V is TRBV4-3 and J is TRBJ2-1; a weak D match, TRBD2 (5 bases). CDR3 size: 16 residues. The germline CDR1 and CDR2 sequences are LGHNA and YSLEER. V shed 0 bases and J shed 2 bases, with 11 bases lying between them. For the CDR3, the DNA is TGCGCCAGCAGCCAAGAAGGCCCGGGAACCTACAATGAGCAGTTCTTC. Translation gives CASSQEGPGTYNEQFF.

The sample holds a few counts of this clonotype. The DNA of the CDR3 is TGTGCCAGCAGCCAAGAAGACGGTCTACCTACGAACACCGGGGAGCTGTTTTTT. This translates into CASSQEDGLPTNTGELFF. The chain carries TRBV3-1 and TRBJ2-2; D gene unclear. There are 18 residues in the CDR3. Per germline, CDR1 LGHDT and CDR2 YNNKEL (reference sequence). The ends were cut back, 0 bases at V and 0 bases at J, with 14 bases in the middle.

This rearrangement joins TRBV12-3 or TRBV12-4 to TRBJ2-3; D is possibly TRBD1 or TRBD2 (5 bases each). Trimming took off 3 bases at V and 5 bases at J, with 15 bases between the two ends. This CDR3 comprises 15 residues. CDR3 in DNA: TGTGCCAGCAGTTTCTCTTTTCGTGGGGGAGATACGCAGTATTTT. Residues: CASSFSFRGGDTQYF.

The chain employs TRBV2 and TRBJ2-7; TRBD1 agrees at 7 bases. J gave up 3 bases and V 5 bases, and 7 bases lay outside the gene matches. This CDR3 has 14 residues. CDR1 is SNHLY and CDR2 is FYNNEI in the germline V gene. Here the CDR3 DNA reads TGTGCCAGCAGTCAGAATCGGGACAGCTACGAGCAGTACTTC. It codes for CASSQNRDSYEQYF.